The 12 T cell receptor beta chains given below trace back to one sample, sequenced in a study of blood T cell repertoires in COVID-19. TCRdb keeps only in-frame clones here, not all; method: immunoSEQ multiplex PCR. The sample includes approximately 450,000 clones, about 85% of them seen just once. The sequencing sample was made of PBMCs or T cells enriched from blood (not recorded which). These receptors originate from a woman under 30 with acute COVID-19.

The rearrangement uses TRBV4-1 and TRBJ2-2; 10 nucleotides line up with TRBD2. V shed 1 base and J 5 bases; nucleotides not matched to a gene: 10. The CDR3 totals 18 residues. Germline lookup yields CDR1 MGHRA and CDR2 YSYEKL. This CDR3 is CASSQATPGLAFTGELFF. In nucleotides, the CDR3 is TGCGCCAGCAGCCAAGCCACCCCGGGACTAGCGTTTACCGGGGAGCTGTTTTTT.

The rearrangement uses TRBV10-3 and TRBJ1-5, with D perhaps matching TRBD1 (6 bases). Germline CDR1 ENHRY, CDR2 SYGVKD. The CDR3 covers 13 residues. Trimming cost V 3 bases and J 6 bases, with 9 bases left between them. This CDR3 reads CAISDGGRQPQHF. Here the CDR3 DNA reads TGTGCCATCAGTGACGGGGGGCGTCAGCCCCAGCATTTT.

The chain employs TRBV28 and TRBJ2-7, with D possibly matching TRBD2 (5 bases). The CDR3 has 14 amino acids. The ends were cut back, 6 bases at V and 5 bases at J, with 17 bases in the middle. From germline, CDR1 is MDHEN and CDR2 SYDVKM. The CDR3 loop reads CASRDSREEDEQYF. DNA for the CDR3: TGTGCCAGCAGAGATTCCAGAGAGGAGGACGAGCAGTACTTC.

The chain carries TRBV4-1 and TRBJ2-1, with 7 bases that match TRBD1. V dropped 1 base and J dropped 5; count of bases not matched to a gene: 2. The CDR3 has 14 residues. Germline CDR1 MGHRA, CDR2 YSYEKL. CDR3 sequence: CASSQGTGNNEQFF. The CDR3 nucleotides read TGCGCCAGCAGCCAAGGGACAGGAAACAATGAGCAGTTCTTC.

The rearrangement joins TRBV25-1 to TRBJ1-4, with 9 positions matching TRBD1. Germline V gene lookup returns CDR1 MGHDK and CDR2 SYGVNS. V lost 2 bases, J lost 5 bases, and 6 bases stayed unmatched. CDR3 length: 16 amino acids. The CDR3 sequence: CASSEGTGQFNEKLFF. CDR3 coding DNA: TGTGCCAGCAGTGAAGGGACAGGGCAATTCAATGAAAAACTGTTTTTT.

The V and J genes are TRBV9 and TRBJ2-1; weak D call: TRBD2 (6 bases). The germline V gene encodes CDR1 SGDLS and CDR2 YYNGEE. Between the trimmed V and J ends, which lost 4 bases and 9 bases, there was a span of 11 bases. CDR3 length: 12 amino acids. DNA for the CDR3: TGTGCCAGCAGCCCAGCGGGCCGTGAGCAGTTCTTC. Translation: CASSPAGREQFF.

The V gene is TRBV10-3, the J gene TRBJ1-2; 8 bases match TRBD1. V lost 6 bases and J lost 2; bases outside the gene matches: 11. The CDR3 loop spans 16 amino acids. Per the germline V gene, CDR1 is ENHRY and CDR2 is SYGVKD. CDR3 nucleotide sequence: TGTGCCATCAGCCTTCCGGCGGACAGGGCCAACTATGGCTACACCTTC. Its protein is CAISLPADRANYGYTF.

As regards this clone: In the same sample, other DNA sequences code for this CDR3. The chain links TRBV6-5 to TRBJ2-7; 10 nucleotides agree with TRBD1. The junction had 3 bases not matched to a gene; V was cut back by 0 bases and J by 4 bases. Germline V gene lookup returns CDR1 MNHEY and CDR2 SVGAGI. The CDR3 contains 15 residues. The CDR3 nucleotides are TGTGCCAGCAGTTACTCAATGGGACAGGGGTACGAGCAGTACTTC. As protein: CASSYSMGQGYEQYF.

The chain joins TRBV4-3 to TRBJ2-1; 10 bases match TRBD1. Germline values: CDR1 LGHNA, CDR2 YSLEER. V gave up 2 bases and J gave up 8 bases; unmatched junction bases: 12. The CDR3 sequence is 17 residues long. Here the CDR3 DNA reads TGCGCCAGCAGCCAATTCTTAGGAGGACAGGGGGTTCATGAGCAGTTCTTC. Amino acids: CASSQFLGGQGVHEQFF.

The V call is TRBV19, the J call TRBJ1-2; D is possibly TRBD1 (6 bases). This CDR3 has 14 amino acids. CDR1 is LNHDA and CDR2 is SQIVND in the germline V gene (reference sequence). V gave up 7 bases and J gave up 8 bases, with 20 bases separating them. In nucleotides, the CDR3 is TGTGCCAGTACCACCTCCAGCGGGGGGACAGGCTACACCTTC. Its translation is CASTTSSGGTGYTF.

This chain connects TRBV4-1 to TRBJ1-4; 9 positions agree with TRBD1. In germline, CDR1 is MGHRA, CDR2 YSYEKL. The CDR3 runs to 17 residues. The V gene end was trimmed by 1 base and the J gene end by 9 bases; junction bases not matched to a gene: 12. In DNA, the CDR3 is TGCGCCAGCAGCCAAGTTGGGACCACGGGACAGGGTCAAAAACTGTTTTTT. This codes for CASSQVGTTGQGQKLFF.

The chain uses TRBV4-1 and TRBJ1-2, with D perhaps matching TRBD1 (6 bases). V was shortened by 0 bases and J by 5 bases, with 19 bases between the two germline ends. The CDR3 runs 17 residues. Germline CDR1 MGHRA, CDR2 YSYEKL. The CDR3 DNA is TGCGCCAGCAGCCAAGATCTTGGCAGGGGATCCGTATATGGCTACACCTTC. Protein product: CASSQDLGRGSVYGYTF.